The TCR beta chain described here comes from a study of cytomegalovirus exposure and HLA in healthy donors. This CDR3 has 15 amino acids. Per the germline V gene, CDR1 is SEHNR and CDR2 is FQNEAQ (reference sequence). V gave up 1 base and J gave up 6 bases, with 15 bases separating them. PCR involved 60 Vbeta and 13 Jbeta primers. This table comes from immunoSEQ multiplex PCR, and its TCRdb copy is limited to in-frame clones, with some not included. Seen here are about 150,000 clones, approximately 70% observed once, and the top ten hold 1.5% to 2%. The sequence was collected from a woman between 18 and 29 years old in good health and CMV-seronegative. Sequenced sample: PBMCs. The chain has TRBV7-9 and TRBJ1-2; D ambiguous. CDR3 DNA sequence: TGTGCCAGCAGCTTAGTAATTGGGCCTCTGGATGGCTACACCTTC. This codes for CASSLVIGPLDGYTF.